This T cell receptor beta chain was obtained from a study of identical twins. Findings and caveats of the study: Compared with models, monozygotic twins showed more out-of-frame TCR alpha sharing.

In this sample, this clonotype turned up once. Its matching antigen is unknown. This CDR3 is built from 14 residues. Trimming left V 5 bases short and J 4 bases short, with 18 bases between. CDR1 is DFQATT and CDR2 is SNEGSKA in the germline V gene (reference sequence). Through template switching, a universal primer site was introduced, and the cDNA contained unique molecular identifiers. TCRdb independently ran MiXCR on the 5' RACE reads; one entry per CDR3 protein. The data contain about 810,000 distinct CDR3 sequences, approximately 13% of them seen just once; the ten biggest clones take up around 1.5%. The data also belong to a second study, concerning yellow fever vaccine responses in identical twins.

J is TRBJ2-7 and V is TRBV20-1; TRBD1 might be the D (5 bases). The source material was PBMCs. The sequence was collected from a woman aged 18 to 35 in good health. The CDR3 sequence is CSALEGAGLYEQYF. The CDR3 DNA follows: TGCAGTGCTCTCGAAGGGGCCGGTTTGTACGAGCAGTACTTC.